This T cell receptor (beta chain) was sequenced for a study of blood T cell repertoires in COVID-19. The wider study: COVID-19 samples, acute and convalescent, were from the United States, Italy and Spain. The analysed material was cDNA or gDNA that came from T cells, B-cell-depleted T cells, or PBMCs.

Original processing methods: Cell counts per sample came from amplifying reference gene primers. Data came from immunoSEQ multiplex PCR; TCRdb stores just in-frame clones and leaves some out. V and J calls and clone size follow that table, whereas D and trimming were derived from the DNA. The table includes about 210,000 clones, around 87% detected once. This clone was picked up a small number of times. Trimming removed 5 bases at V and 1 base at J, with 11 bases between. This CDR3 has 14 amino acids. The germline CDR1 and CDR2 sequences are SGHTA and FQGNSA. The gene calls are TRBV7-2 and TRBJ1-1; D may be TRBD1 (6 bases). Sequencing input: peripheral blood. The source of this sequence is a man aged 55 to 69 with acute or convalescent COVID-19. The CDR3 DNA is TGTGCCAGCAGCCTAGAGACAGGGAACACTGAAGCTTTCTTT. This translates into CASSLETGNTEAFF. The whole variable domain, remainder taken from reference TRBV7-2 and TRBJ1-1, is GAGVSQSPSNKVTEKGKDVELRCDPISGHTALYWYRQSLGQGLEFLIYFQGNSAPDKSGLPSDRFSAERTGGSVSTLTIQRTQQEDSAVYLCASSLETGNTEAFFGQGTRLTVV.